The 32 T cell receptor beta chains below come from one sample, sequenced in a study of T-cell memory formation after mild COVID-19. TCRdb re-called the 5' RACE reads with MiXCR, one entry per CDR3 protein. Counted here are about 140,000 distinct CDR3 sequences, 6% to 7% occurring once; the ten biggest clones make up approximately 2%. The sequenced material came from PBMCs or a T cell subset sorted from them (not recorded which). The receptor source for this set is an adult woman who had mild COVID-19 (a few samples of this study predate the infection). Cell type and time point are not known.

This clonotype has ten or more counts. The V gene is TRBV20-1, the J gene TRBJ2-1, with a weak D call TRBD2 (5 bases). V lost 6 bases to trimming and J lost 5 bases, with 14 bases between them. The CDR3 sequence is 13 residues long. The germline V gene encodes CDR1 DFQATT and CDR2 SNEGSKA (reference sequence). The CDR3 nucleotides read TGCAGTGCCGACCCACTAGTCAACAATGAGCAGTTCTTC. Translated: CSADPLVNNEQFF.

The chain has TRBV15 and TRBJ1-1; D ambiguous. This CDR3 has 13 residues. Deletions cut 0 bases from V and 6 bases from J, with 8 bases between. CDR1 and CDR2 from the germline V gene are LNHNV and YYDKDF (reference sequence). The CDR3 region has the DNA TGTGCCACCAGCAGAGATTGGGAACCTGAAGCTTTCTTT. Encoded protein: CATSRDWEPEAFF.

There are many counts of this clonotype. This sequence joins TRBV5-1 and TRBJ1-1, with 8 bases fitting TRBD1. The V gene's germline CDR1 is SGHRS and CDR2 YFSETQ. V shed 0 bases and J 6 bases; nucleotides not matched to a gene: 4. The CDR3 runs 14 residues. The CDR3: CASSLGQGIPEAFF. For the CDR3, the DNA is TGCGCCAGCAGCTTGGGACAGGGGATACCTGAAGCTTTCTTT.

This clonotype was picked up many times. This chain uses TRBV4-2 with TRBJ1-2; TRBD1 aligns across 7 bases. Germline CDR1 and CDR2: LGHNA and YNFKEQ. The CDR3 is 14 amino acids. J gave up 3 bases and V 1 base, and 2 bases lay outside the gene matches. The CDR3 reads CASSQADRDYGYTF. The CDR3 coding sequence is TGTGCCAGCAGCCAAGCTGACAGGGACTATGGCTACACCTTC.

This clonotype was detected a few times. The gene calls are TRBV27 and TRBJ2-2; 7 nucleotides agree with TRBD1. CDR1 is MNHEY and CDR2 is SMNVEV in the germline V gene (reference sequence). With V trimmed by 9 bases and J by 7 bases, 14 bases remained unmatched. The CDR3 spans 15 residues. DNA of the CDR3: TGTGCCAGTCGCCCGCGGCAGGGGGTGAGCGGGGAGCTGTTTTTT. This translates into CASRPRQGVSGELFF.

The table lists this clonotype with a few counts. V usage is TRBV3-1 and J usage is TRBJ1-3; D uncertain. The V and J ends lost 4 bases and 0 bases respectively, with 10 bases between them. This CDR3 region has 15 residues. Looked up from germline, CDR1 is LGHDT and CDR2 is YNNKEL (reference sequence). The CDR3 nucleotides read TGTGCCAGCAGCCGGTTCGTCAACTCTGGAAACACCATATATTTT. Its translation: CASSRFVNSGNTIYF. Drawing the rest from reference TRBV3-1 and TRBJ1-3, the complete variable domain is DTAVSQTPKYLVTQMGNDKSIKCEQNLGHDTMYWYKQDSKKFLKIMFSYNNKELIINETVPNRFSPKSPDKAHLNLHINSLELGDSAVYFCASSRFVNSGNTIYFGEGSWLTVV.

Ten or more counts support this clonotype. The rearrangement uses TRBV24-1 and TRBJ1-4, with 9 bases matching TRBD1. Germline V gene data show CDR1 as KGHDR and CDR2 as SFDVKD. The CDR3 covers 14 residues. V lost 6 bases and J lost 8; bases outside the gene matches: 6. Written as DNA, the CDR3 is TGTGCCACCAGTTCAGGGACAGGGCACGAAAAACTGTTTTTT. It yields the protein CATSSGTGHEKLFF.

The chain employs TRBV29-1 and TRBJ1-1; D may be TRBD1 (5 bases). CDR1 and CDR2 (germline): SQVTM, ANQGSEA. Between the trimmed V and J ends, which lost 4 bases and 1 base, there was a span of 13 bases. The CDR3 contains 14 residues. The CDR3 nucleotides are TGCAGCGTTGTATTGGGGACGTGGAACACTGAAGCTTTCTTT. Its translation is CSVVLGTWNTEAFF.

This clonotype was detected only a few times. V is TRBV20-1 and J is TRBJ2-1, with 9 nucleotides matching TRBD2. V was pared by 3 bases and J by 4 bases, with 10 bases of the junction left unmatched. The V gene's germline CDR1 is DFQATT and CDR2 SNEGSKA (reference sequence). CDR3 length: 16 residues. CDR3 region: CSASNAGGPGYNEQFF. CDR3 coding DNA: TGCAGTGCTAGTAACGCGGGGGGGCCAGGGTACAATGAGCAGTTCTTC.

This clonotype was counted ten times or more. This chain connects TRBV5-1 to TRBJ1-5, with 7 bases that match TRBD1. Per germline, CDR1 SGHRS and CDR2 YFSETQ. V dropped 0 bases and J dropped 8; count of bases not matched to a gene: 2. CDR3 length: 13 residues. The CDR3 sequence is CASSLGQGKPQHF. The CDR3 nucleotides are TGCGCCAGCAGCTTGGGACAGGGAAAGCCCCAGCATTTT.

This clonotype was seen many times. The V gene is TRBV20-1, the J gene TRBJ2-1; the D gene is possibly TRBD1 (5 bases). CDR1 DFQATT and CDR2 SNEGSKA come from the germline V gene (reference sequence). The CDR3 extends over 14 amino acids. V lost 5 bases to trimming and J lost 1 base, with 12 bases between them. The CDR3 loop reads CSAPNRFSYNEQFF. CDR3 coding DNA: TGCAGTGCTCCGAACAGGTTTTCCTACAATGAGCAGTTCTTC.

This clonotype was seen ten or more times. CDR3 sequence: CSARDRRRPTDTQYF. The DNA of the CDR3 is TGCAGTGCTAGAGATCGCAGGCGGCCCACAGATACGCAGTATTTT. V and J are TRBV20-1 and TRBJ2-3, with no clear D. The CDR3 runs to 15 residues. V dropped 0 bases and J dropped 2 bases, with 12 bases sitting between them. The germline CDR1 and CDR2 sequences are DFQATT and SNEGSKA (reference sequence).

This clonotype was seen more than once but under ten times. The rearrangement links TRBV5-1 to TRBJ2-3; 14 nucleotides agree with TRBD2. The CDR3 sequence is 14 residues long. In germline, CDR1 is SGHRS, CDR2 YFSETQ. Trimming cost V 4 bases and J 11 bases; bases outside gene matches: 6. This CDR3 reads CASSTGTSGGQQYF. The CDR3, as DNA: TGCGCCAGCAGCACTGGGACTAGCGGGGGCCAGCAGTATTTT.

This clonotype was recorded a few times. The chain combines TRBV5-1 with TRBJ1-4; 9 positions match TRBD1. This CDR3 is built from 16 residues. The trim removed 3 bases at V and 15 bases at J, leaving 18 bases unmatched. Germline assignment: CDR1 SGHRS and CDR2 YFSETQ. The CDR3 region has the DNA TGCGCCAGCAGCTCGACCTCCGGGACAGGGATGCAGTCATTGTTTTTT. This sequence encodes CASSSTSGTGMQSLFF.

Ten or more counts support this clonotype. The chain recombines TRBV4-1 with TRBJ2-5; D gene unclear. Trimming removed 4 bases from V and 3 bases from J, with 12 bases in between. CDR1 is MGHRA, CDR2 YSYEKL, per germline. The CDR3 consists of 14 residues. CDR3 in amino acids: CASSPRTDKETQYF. As DNA, the CDR3 is TGCGCCAGCAGCCCACGGACCGATAAAGAGACCCAGTACTTC.

This clonotype was observed at least ten times. V is TRBV11-2 and J is TRBJ2-5; D is ambiguous. The V end lost 5 bases, the J end lost 4 bases, and 8 bases lay between the germline ends. Germline V gives CDR1 SGHAT, CDR2 FQNNGV. The CDR3 spans 12 residues. The CDR3 DNA sequence: TGTGCCAGCAGCCCCCGGCGAGAGACCCAGTACTTC. Translated: CASSPRRETQYF.

This clonotype occurred a few times. The rearrangement joins TRBV29-1 to TRBJ2-3, with 8 bases lining up with TRBD2. The ends lost 6 bases at V and 5 bases at J; junction bases unmatched: 13. The CDR3 loop spans 15 amino acids. CDR1 SQVTM and CDR2 ANQGSEA come from the germline V gene. The CDR3 nucleotides are TGCAGCGTGACCAGCGGGAGCACTCCAGGAGATACGCAGTATTTT. Its translation: CSVTSGSTPGDTQYF.

The chain has TRBV5-1 and TRBJ2-5, with D perhaps matching TRBD2 (7 bases). CDR1 SGHRS and CDR2 YFSETQ come from the germline V gene. The V and J ends lost 4 bases and 1 base respectively, with 20 bases between them. This CDR3 spans 17 amino acids. CDR3 sequence reads: CASSGGGVGWRQETQYF. CDR3 in DNA: TGCGCCAGCAGCGGCGGGGGCGTAGGATGGCGCCAAGAGACCCAGTACTTC.

This clonotype was counted at least ten times. The chain is built from TRBV5-8 and TRBJ2-3; TRBD2 aligns across 10 bases. The CDR3 covers 14 residues. J lost 11 bases, V lost 5 bases, and 11 bases had no gene match. CDR1 and CDR2 (germline): SGHTS, YDEGEE. Written as DNA, the CDR3 is TGTGCCAGCAGAAACAGCGGGGGGGCCTACCTGCAGTATTTT. It yields the protein CASRNSGGAYLQYF. Together with reference TRBV5-8 and TRBJ2-3, the CDR3 gives the full variable domain: EAGVTQSPTHLIKTRGQQATLRCSPISGHTSVYWYQQALGLGLQFLLWYDEGEERNRGNFPPRFSGRQFPNYSSELNVNALELEDSALYLCASRNSGGAYLQYFGPGTRLTVL.

The chain combines TRBV29-1 with TRBJ1-1, with D tentatively TRBD1 (5 bases). This CDR3 contains 13 residues. Germline CDR1 and CDR2: SQVTM and ANQGSEA. V was pared by 4 bases and J by 5 bases, with 14 bases between. The CDR3 DNA sequence: TGCAGCGTTGTCAAGGGGCGGGAGACTGAAGCTTTCTTT. This encodes CSVVKGRETEAFF.

This clonotype occurred a few times. The chain employs TRBV20-1 and TRBJ1-5; TRBD1 matches 7 bases. From germline, CDR1 is DFQATT and CDR2 SNEGSKA (reference sequence). Germline trimming cut 1 base from V and 0 bases from J; bases unmatched to any gene: 6. This CDR3 has 16 residues. DNA of the CDR3: TGCAGTGCTAGAGCAGGGGGGGTTTATAGCAATCAGCCCCAGCATTTT. It specifies CSARAGGVYSNQPQHF.

The rearrangement joins TRBV13 to TRBJ2-7, with 10 bases matching TRBD2. J gave up 2 bases and V 1 base, and 2 bases lay outside the gene matches. This CDR3 has 15 residues. Germline V gene lookup returns CDR1 PRHDT and CDR2 FYEKMQ (reference sequence). CDR3 amino acids: CASSLDSGRTYEQYF. Written as DNA, the CDR3 is TGTGCCAGCAGCTTAGATAGCGGGAGGACCTACGAGCAGTACTTC.

This clonotype was found many times. The rearrangement uses TRBV12-3 or TRBV12-4 and TRBJ2-1, with 9 positions matching TRBD2. The trim removed 3 bases at V and 3 bases at J, leaving 0 bases unmatched. The CDR3 spans 14 residues. The CDR3 spells CASSFSGGYNEQFF. The CDR3 coding sequence is TGTGCCAGCAGTTTTAGCGGGGGCTACAATGAGCAGTTCTTC.

This clonotype came up many times. In DNA form, the CDR3 reads TGTGCCAGCAGCCAAGGAATAACGGGGGCCGCCTACAATGAGCAGTTCTTC. Translated: CASSQGITGAAYNEQFF. The chain links TRBV3-1 to TRBJ2-1; D could derive from TRBD1 or TRBD2 (6 bases each). This CDR3 region has 17 residues. Germline V gene lookup returns CDR1 LGHDT and CDR2 YNNKEL (reference sequence). V lost 1 base, J lost 2 bases, and 15 bases lay in between.

This clonotype was picked up many times. V usage is TRBV4-3 and J usage is TRBJ2-5, with no clear D. Trimming took off 2 bases at V and 2 bases at J, with 6 bases between the two ends. The CDR3 runs 13 residues. The germline CDR1 and CDR2 sequences are LGHNA and YSLEER. Written as DNA, the CDR3 is TGCGCCAGCAGCCAAAACTTTCAAGAGACCCAGTACTTC. Translated: CASSQNFQETQYF.

This clonotype was seen repeatedly, ten times or more. The chain uses TRBV10-3 and TRBJ2-6, with D uncertain. The germline V gene encodes CDR1 ENHRY and CDR2 SYGVKD. This CDR3 has 13 residues. V lost 11 bases and J lost 0, with 8 bases in between. The CDR3 here is CASGLSGANVLTF. The CDR3 nucleotides read TGTGCCTCCGGGCTCTCTGGGGCCAACGTCCTGACTTTC.

This rearrangement joins TRBV7-9 to TRBJ1-2; D remains ambiguous. Per germline, CDR1 SEHNR and CDR2 FQNEAQ (reference sequence). This CDR3 is built from 12 residues. Trimming stripped 3 bases from V and 8 bases from J, with 10 bases between. As DNA, the CDR3 is TGTGCCAGCAGCTTGGCATCAGGCGGCTACACCTTC. Translated: CASSLASGGYTF.

The chain couples TRBV20-1 to TRBJ1-1; D is undetermined. V was trimmed by 0 bases and J by 8 bases, leaving 10 bases between them. CDR1 is DFQATT and CDR2 is SNEGSKA in the germline V gene (reference sequence). The CDR3 length is 12 residues. The CDR3 spells CSARDRVREAFF. Here the CDR3 DNA reads TGCAGTGCTAGAGATCGTGTCAGAGAAGCTTTCTTT.

The chain employs TRBV20-1 and TRBJ1-1, with a tentative D call TRBD1 (6 bases). CDR3 length equals 14 residues. Germline CDR1 DFQATT, CDR2 SNEGSKA (reference sequence). With 6 bases removed from V and 0 bases from J, the gap between germline ends came to 14 bases. In DNA, the CDR3 is TGCAGTGCCACTAGGGGGGGGATGAACACTGAAGCTTTCTTT. Its protein is CSATRGGMNTEAFF.

This clonotype was recorded many times. This chain joins TRBV3-1 and TRBJ1-1, with TRBD1 identical over 11 bases. The CDR3 covers 14 residues. Trimming cost V 4 bases and J 10 bases; bases outside gene matches: 8. Per germline, CDR1 LGHDT and CDR2 YNNKEL (reference sequence). The CDR3 region has the DNA TGTGCCAGCAGCCGAAACGGACAGGGGGCGGGAGCTTTCTTT. Its translation: CASSRNGQGAGAFF.

This clonotype was counted between two and nine times. The chain employs TRBV6-5 and TRBJ2-1; 7 bases match TRBD1. Germline-derived CDR1 and CDR2 are MNHEY and SVGAGI. The CDR3 consists of 16 residues. The ends lost 5 bases at V and 7 bases at J; junction bases unmatched: 14. The DNA for the CDR3 is TGTGCCAGCAGTGGACTGACAGGGTCGGGTGGAAATGAGCAGTTCTTC. Protein: CASSGLTGSGGNEQFF.

This clonotype was detected many times. V usage is TRBV6-2 or TRBV6-3 and J usage is TRBJ2-4, with D perhaps matching TRBD1 (5 bases). Germline V lookup: CDR1 MNHEY, CDR2 SVGEGT. Trimming pared 4 bases from V and 0 bases from J, leaving 10 bases between. The CDR3 extends over 15 amino acids. The CDR3 here is CASSFRQLAKNIQYF. DNA for the CDR3: TGTGCCAGCAGTTTCCGACAGCTAGCCAAAAACATTCAGTACTTC.